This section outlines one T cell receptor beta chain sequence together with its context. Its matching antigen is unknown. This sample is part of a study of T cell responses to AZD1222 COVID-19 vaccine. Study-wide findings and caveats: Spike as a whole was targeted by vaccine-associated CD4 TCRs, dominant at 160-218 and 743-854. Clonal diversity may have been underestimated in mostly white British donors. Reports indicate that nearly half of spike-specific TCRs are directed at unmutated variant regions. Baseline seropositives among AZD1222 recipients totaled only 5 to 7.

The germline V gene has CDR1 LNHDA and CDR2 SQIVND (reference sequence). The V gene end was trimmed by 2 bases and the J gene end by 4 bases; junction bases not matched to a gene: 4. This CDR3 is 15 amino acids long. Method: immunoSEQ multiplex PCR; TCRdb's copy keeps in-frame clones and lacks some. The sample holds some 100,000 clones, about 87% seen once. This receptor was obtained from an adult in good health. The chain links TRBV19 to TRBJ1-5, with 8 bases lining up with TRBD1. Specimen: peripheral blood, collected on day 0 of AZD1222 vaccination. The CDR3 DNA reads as TGTGCCAGTAGTATAAGGACAGGGTGGAATCAGCCCCAGCATTTT. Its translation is CASSIRTGWNQPQHF. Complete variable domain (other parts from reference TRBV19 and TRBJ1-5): DGGITQSPKYLFRKEGQNVTLSCEQNLNHDAMYWYRQDPGQGLRLIYYSQIVNDFQKGDIAEGYSVSREKKESFPLTVTSAQKNPTAFYLCASSIRTGWNQPQHFGDGTRLSIL.